This TCR beta chain was recorded in a study of blood T cell repertoires in COVID-19. Study-wide background: Samples of COVID-19 (acute and convalescent) were obtained from the United States, Italy and Spain. PBMCs, B-cell-depleted T cells, or T cells were the source of the cDNA or gDNA that made up the material.

The length of the CDR3 is 15 residues. CDR1 and CDR2 (germline): SGHTA, FQGNSA. V was clipped by 4 bases and J by 0 bases, with 9 bases between them. Authors' data handling: Counts of nucleated cells, estimated from reference gene primer amplification, were obtained. The repertoire was sequenced with immunoSEQ multiplex PCR; TCRdb's copy has only in-frame clones and lacks some. That table furnishes V, J and clone size, whereas the DNA furnished D and trimming. This table has 200,000 to 250,000 clones, about nine tenths appearing once. Sequenced material: peripheral blood. The V gene is TRBV7-2, the J gene TRBJ1-4; no definite D call. The source of this sequence is a man older than 75 with acute or convalescent COVID-19. This CDR3 reads CASSSRRATNEKLFF. The CDR3, as DNA: TGTGCCAGCAGCTCCCGTCGTGCAACTAATGAAAAACTGTTTTTT.